These T cell receptor beta chains were read from a single sample in a study of control samples from healthy donors and cancer patients. Profiled with immunoSEQ multiplex PCR; TCRdb holds only in-frame clones, not every one. The sample has under 450,000 clones, about nine tenths seen once. The specimen sequenced was PBMCs. These receptors originate from a man aged 35 to 55 with head and neck cancer. Each CDR3 is given without its conserved first and last residue. Size is stated for part of the rows, as once, few or many counts, or as a class when the clone is expanded.

J,size,V,CDR3
TRBJ2-1,-,TRBV19,ASSITTGTFEQF
TRBJ2-3,-,TRBV30,AWSVLGSTDTQY
TRBJ2-3,-,TRBV9,ASDRGLTDTQY
TRBJ2-7,-,TRBV6-6,ASIPEGSKSYEQY
TRBJ1-2,-,TRBV7-9,ASSLSYRGGGYT
TRBJ2-1,-,TRBV6-2/TRBV6-3,ASSYSGSGGAGEQF
TRBJ2-7,-,TRBV19,ASSARATHYEQY
TRBJ2-3,-,TRBV20-1,SASSSSNSPQGTQY
TRBJ2-3,-,TRBV5-1,ASSLATSGVTDTQY
TRBJ2-3,-,TRBV30,AWSGGATDTQY
TRBJ2-3,once,TRBV27,ASRSRGADTQY
TRBJ1-2,-,TRBV15,ATSRGEGRGYGYT
TRBJ1-2,-,TRBV7-2,ASSLIGGQAPLSDGYT
TRBJ2-7,few,TRBV6-5,ASSPTGGDVYEQY
TRBJ2-5,-,TRBV7-9,ASSPRGAGWHQETQY
TRBJ1-1,-,TRBV11-2,ASSLGTGGRAAF
TRBJ2-7,-,TRBV11-2,ASSLLMGQGISYEQY
TRBJ1-1,-,TRBV19,ASSIGQGANTEAF
TRBJ2-1,few,TRBV27,ASRPGGSNEQF
TRBJ2-2,-,TRBV19,ACRAEVAPTGELF
TRBJ1-4,-,TRBV6-5,ASSSLGLRRVEKLF
TRBJ2-7,-,TRBV4-1,ASSQDSGRAYEQY
TRBJ2-7,-,TRBV7-9,ASSLSHRDEQY
TRBJ2-5,few,TRBV12-5,ASGPGQEKETQY
TRBJ1-4,few,TRBV11-2,ASSQTGGLNEKLF
TRBJ1-1,-,TRBV16,ASSPAVLKWDTEAF
TRBJ2-7,-,TRBV9,ASSVNRDAYEQY
TRBJ1-1,-,TRBV19,ASSTGGQAEAF
TRBJ2-7,-,TRBV28,ASSLGTGREQY
TRBJ2-3,-,TRBV6-5,ASSYLFGSDTQY
TRBJ1-1,-,TRBV5-1,ASSVTGGTEAF
TRBJ2-3,-,TRBV7-2,ASSSGGTTDTQY
TRBJ2-1,once,TRBV18,ASSPPSGGGYNEQF
TRBJ2-5,once,TRBV5-1,ASSLVQETQY
TRBJ2-2,-,TRBV3-1/TRBV3-2,ASSLSSSGGVTGELF
TRBJ2-7,-,TRBV11-2,ASSLEQTSYEQY
TRBJ1-2,few,TRBV6-6,ASSPMGGRYGYT
TRBJ2-1,once,TRBV7-2,ASSSRLAGDNEQF
TRBJ2-1,-,TRBV28,ASSLSGTSMNEQF
TRBJ2-2,-,TRBV3-1/TRBV3-2,ASSQDGDTGELF
TRBJ2-1,-,TRBV4-3,ASSPLRQGWDEQF
TRBJ2-2,-,TRBV9,ASSGQTGGNTGELF
TRBJ2-7,-,TRBV7-8,ASSAGRGLAGDRTGEQY
TRBJ2-2,-,TRBV7-6,ASSSRGGQTGELF
TRBJ1-6,-,TRBV27,ASSLQENSPLH
TRBJ1-2,once,TRBV5-1,ASSLGGNYGYT
TRBJ1-2,-,TRBV12-3/TRBV12-4,ASSLRGYT
TRBJ1-5,-,TRBV7-8,ASSSDRRVQPQH
TRBJ1-5,-,TRBV15,ATSRTGGSNQPQH